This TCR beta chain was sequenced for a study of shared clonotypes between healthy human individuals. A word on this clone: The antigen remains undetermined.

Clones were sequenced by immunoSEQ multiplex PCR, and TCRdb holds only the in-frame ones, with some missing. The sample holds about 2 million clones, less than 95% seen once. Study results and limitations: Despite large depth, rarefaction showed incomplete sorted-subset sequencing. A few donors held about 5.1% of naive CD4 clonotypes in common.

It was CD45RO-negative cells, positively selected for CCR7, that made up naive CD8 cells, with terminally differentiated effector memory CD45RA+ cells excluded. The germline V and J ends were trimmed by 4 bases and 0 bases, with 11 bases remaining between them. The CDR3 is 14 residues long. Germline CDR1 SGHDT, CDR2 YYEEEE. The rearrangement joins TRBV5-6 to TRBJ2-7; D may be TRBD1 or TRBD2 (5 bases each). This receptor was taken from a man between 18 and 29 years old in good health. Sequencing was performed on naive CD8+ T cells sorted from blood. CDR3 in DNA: TGTGCCAGCAGCCCGGGACCGAGCTCCTACGAGCAGTACTTC. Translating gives CASSPGPSSYEQYF.